This T cell receptor (beta chain) originates from a study of PD-1 blockade in classical Hodgkin lymphoma (dated by TCRdb to about 2020). Regarding the study in general: Nivolumab dosing was 3 mg/kg intravenously every 2 weeks, continuing until either disease progression or unacceptable toxicity. The study used CyTOF and TCR beta sequencing to define a peripheral blood immune signature of response to PD-1 blockade in classical Hodgkin lymphoma. What the work shows at the level of the full study, not this receptor alone: Trial patients achieving complete response had baseline diversity similar to newly diagnosed patients, whereas partial responders and progressors had significantly lower diversity. Patients starting nivolumab less than 1 year after ASCT had lower diversity and were excluded from later analyses to avoid confounding by immune reconstitution. Newly diagnosed patients were reported to have lower baseline TCR diversity than healthy donors, and relapsed/refractory patients were reported to have lower baseline TCR diversity still. CD4+ but not CD8+ TCR diversity rose significantly by C4D1 (p=0.0027 vs p=0.16), most apparent in complete responders (p=0.02). Only a single clinical trial cohort was studied, and what caused the repertoire differences, possibly disease activity or prior therapy, remained undefined.

A remark on this clone: Its antigen is currently not known. No base quality information exists; no much larger clone differs at one position.

V is cut by 6 bases and J by 7 bases, and the space between the germline ends is 10 bases. The CDR3, cysteine through phenylalanine, is 11 amino acids long. Left in the record is the CDR3 DNA by itself, 33 bases read in frame from the first base. The CDR1 and CDR2 encoded by the germline V gene (reference sequence) are MNHNY and SVGAGI. This specimen's time point label, interpreted: cycle 2 day 1 (C2D1) of nivolumab. Relapse after autologous stem cell transplantation had occurred in all trial patients, and cohorts A, B and C were distinguished by prior brentuximab vedotin exposure. A total of under 70 patients with relapsed/refractory classical Hodgkin lymphoma made up the trial cohort, and each patient's best overall response was complete response, partial response or progressive disease. Single-agent nivolumab was administered to trial patients in the multi-cohort phase II CheckMate 205 trial. An independent review committee assessed best overall response using the 2007 International Working Group response criteria. Trial PBMCs were collected immediately before nivolumab initiation (C1D1) and during therapy at cycle 2 day 1 and cycle 4 day 1. Peripheral blood was collected in 8 mL Vacutainer Cell Preparation Tubes, from which PBMCs were isolated by centrifugation and then cryopreserved.

Genomic DNA was isolated using the Qiagen DNeasy kit from unsorted PBMCs as well as from negatively selected CD4+ and CD8+ fractions. Using primers that anneal to V and J segments, immunoSEQ multiplex PCR amplified the TCR beta CDR3 regions. A synthetic immune receptor repertoire was used to minimize amplification bias, and any residual bias was removed computationally once sequencing was done. The study's processing was this. Custom Python scripts were used to quantify repertoire diversity as the Shannon entropy index. Unsorted, CD4+ and CD8+ repertoires were analyzed separately, except for combined analyses in which CD4+ and CD8+ sequences were merged in silico. Clonal expansion was defined as at least a 2-fold frequency increase after treatment relative to C1D1, with a pseudocount of 0.5 for undetected baseline clones. Singleton clones were defined as clones with 0 or 1 copy at C1D1, and non-singleton clones were defined as clones with 2 or more copies. Clones expanded in unsorted samples were assigned a CD4+, CD8+ or unknown annotation through matching of protein sequences in sorted samples from the same patient. Wilcoxon tests were applied to paired samples to test diversity changes from C1D1 to C4D1. Entries here come from immuneACCESS through TCRdb and include only in-frame sequences with V and J called. Some clones fail to appear in such tables; in the studies checked, an unresolved V gene covers under half of the shortfall, and the cause of the remainder is unknown. Clonal size and the V and J genes are those of that table, whereas D and trimming came from the DNA. The sample table contains 42,000 or so clones; only one count was recorded for about 88% of them. The ten largest clones take up 4.5% to 6.5% of the sample.

The V and J segments used are TRBV6-6 and TRBJ2-7, with the D gene too uncertain to name. The receptor's source is a human donor with classical Hodgkin lymphoma. The specimen was peripheral blood mononuclear cells (PBMCs), collected before the second cycle of nivolumab. The nucleotide sequence reads as follows: TGTGCCAGCAGCCAGATATGGGAGCAGTACTTC. This codes for CASSQIWEQYF.